This TCR beta chain was sequenced for a study of T-cell reconstitution after alpha-beta-depleted transplantation in children. Deletions cut 10 bases from V and 5 bases from J, with 14 bases between. The CDR3 contains 12 residues. This clonotype was recorded at least ten times. During its preparation, the TCRbeta library received unique molecular identifiers. Each CDR3 protein gets one entry after TCRdb re-called the PCR reads with MiXCR. The sample contains 250,000 to 350,000 distinct CDR3 sequences, around 9.6% of which appear only once. The chain joins TRBV12-3 or TRBV12-4 to TRBJ1-1; D not certain. This specimen consisted of PBMCs from the stem cell graft donor, obtained from the stem cell graft. This sequence was found in a human donor who donated a stem cell graft to a child with SCID. The CDR3 protein is CAISRGFTEAFF. CDR3 DNA sequence: TGTGCCATCTCCCGGGGTTTTACTGAAGCTTTCTTT.